The T cell receptor beta chain described here comes from a study of T cell responses to AZD1222 COVID-19 vaccine. This clone was seen more than once but under ten times. Its antigen is currently unknown. Overall study findings and caveats: Two AZD1222 administrations were followed by greater Spike-specific TCR breadth and depth. Dominant at 160-218 and 743-854, vaccine-associated CD4 TCRs also spanned spike.

Recipients boosted at about 4 weeks or about 12 weeks are pooled. The data were produced by immunoSEQ multiplex PCR, yet TCRdb's version contains in-frame clones alone and is incomplete. The sample holds 150,000 to 200,000 clones, more than 70% seen once. Germline CDR1 DFQATT, CDR2 SNEGSKA (reference sequence). This CDR3 region has 10 residues. Trimming cost V 6 bases and J 6 bases; bases outside gene matches: 2. This specimen consisted of peripheral blood, obtained 28 days after the second AZD1222 dose. V usage is TRBV20-1 and J usage is TRBJ2-7, with 7 bases lining up with TRBD1. This TCR derives from an adult who received the AZD1222 COVID-19 vaccine. The chain's CDR3 is CSAYRGEQYF. The CDR3 nucleotides are TGCAGTGCGTACAGGGGCGAGCAGTACTTC.